Presented here are 32 T cell receptor beta chains from one specimen sequenced in a study of T-cell reconstitution after alpha-beta-depleted transplantation in children. TCRbeta library construction was performed incorporating unique molecular identifiers. Via MiXCR, TCRdb re-called the PCR reads, giving one row per CDR3 protein. Of over 550,000 distinct CDR3 sequences in the sample, roughly a tenth were seen once. This sample comprised PBMCs from the stem cell graft donor, obtained from the stem cell graft. These receptors were obtained from a human donor who donated a stem cell graft to a child with acute myeloid leukemia.

This clonotype has ten or more counts. The chain combines TRBV29-1 with TRBJ2-3; 8 bases are a match to TRBD2. The CDR3 has 15 amino acids. Losses at the gene ends were 4 bases for V and 0 bases for J; bases not matched to a gene: 6. Germline V gene sequence: CDR1 SQVTM, CDR2 ANQGSEA. In nucleotides, the CDR3 is TGCAGCGTTGCGGGGGGGGCGGGAAGCACAGATACGCAGTATTTT. This gives the protein CSVAGGAGSTDTQYF.

This clonotype was picked up many times. This chain links TRBV6-5 with TRBJ2-2, with 9 nucleotides matching TRBD2. The V and J ends lost 7 bases and 2 bases, in that order; junction bases with no gene match: 11. This CDR3 is 17 amino acids long. CDR1 and CDR2 (germline): MNHEY, SVGAGI. CDR3: CASTRAPGLANTGELFF. In nucleotides, the CDR3 is TGTGCCAGCACCCGGGCTCCGGGACTAGCAAACACCGGGGAGCTGTTTTTT.

This clonotype was seen ten or more times. This chain links TRBV7-2 with TRBJ2-4; TRBD2 might be the D (6 bases). Germline V gene data show CDR1 as SGHTA and CDR2 as FQGNSA. The CDR3 sequence is 13 residues long. V lost 6 bases and J lost 3, with 9 bases in between. DNA for the CDR3: TGTGCCAGCAGGCAGGGAGGCAAAAACATTCAGTACTTC. Its translation is CASRQGGKNIQYF.

The J gene is TRBJ2-4, the V gene TRBV20-1, with 7 positions matching TRBD1. Germline loops: CDR1 DFQATT, CDR2 SNEGSKA (reference sequence). V lost 3 bases to trimming and J lost 2 bases; unmatched junction nucleotides: 4. The CDR3 is 14 residues long. The CDR3 sequence is CSARGQISKNIQYF. In DNA form, the CDR3 reads TGCAGTGCTAGGGGACAGATCTCCAAAAACATTCAGTACTTC.

This chain connects TRBV20-1 to TRBJ2-5; D is undetermined. The length of the CDR3 is 11 residues. V lost 3 bases, J lost 5 bases, and 7 bases lay in between. Germline lookup yields CDR1 DFQATT and CDR2 SNEGSKA (reference sequence). CDR3 coding DNA: TGCAGTGCTAGTTTGGTGGAGACCCAGTACTTC. This codes for CSASLVETQYF.

This clonotype has just a few counts. This rearrangement joins TRBV28 to TRBJ1-5; D is perhaps TRBD1 (5 bases). Trimming shortened V by 6 bases and J by 3 bases, and 12 bases separated the two germline ends. The CDR3 has 14 residues. Germline V gives CDR1 MDHEN, CDR2 SYDVKM. The CDR3 reads CASSPGRHNQPQHF. For the CDR3, the DNA is TGTGCCAGCAGCCCGGGACGCCACAATCAGCCCCAGCATTTT.

This clonotype was seen many times. The chain employs TRBV20-1 and TRBJ2-1; no reliable D call. V was pared by 4 bases and J by 5 bases, with 18 bases between. Per germline, CDR1 DFQATT and CDR2 SNEGSKA (reference sequence). The CDR3 sequence is 15 residues long. CDR3 bases: TGCAGTGCTATTTGGCGGCACCAAGTTAACAATGAGCAGTTCTTC. It is translated as CSAIWRHQVNNEQFF.

Many counts were recorded for this clonotype. The genes are TRBV20-1 and TRBJ1-5, with D hard to call. Per germline, CDR1 DFQATT and CDR2 SNEGSKA (reference sequence). The CDR3 consists of 13 residues. Trimming took 3 bases from V and 2 from J, leaving 8 bases between them. CDR3: CSASGVGNQPQHF. The CDR3 DNA reads as TGCAGTGCTAGTGGGGTCGGCAATCAGCCCCAGCATTTT.

A few counts support this clonotype. The chain uses TRBV4-2 and TRBJ2-1, with TRBD2 matching 15 bases. Germline V gene sequence: CDR1 LGHNA, CDR2 YNFKEQ. The trim removed 0 bases at V and 9 bases at J, leaving 3 bases unmatched. The CDR3 length is 16 residues. CDR3: CASSQDRGLAGGEQFF. CDR3 DNA sequence: TGTGCCAGCAGCCAAGATAGGGGACTAGCGGGAGGTGAGCAGTTCTTC.

This chain joins TRBV29-1 and TRBJ1-1, with unresolved D. V was trimmed by 8 bases and J by 6 bases, leaving 22 bases between them. CDR3 size: 14 residues. The germline V gene encodes CDR1 SQVTM and CDR2 ANQGSEA. DNA of the CDR3: TGCAGCTCTATGTTGGACCCAGGATACTCTGAAGCTTTCTTT. Protein: CSSMLDPGYSEAFF.

This clonotype appeared many times. The CDR3: CASSAPGLDGDEQFF. Written as DNA, the CDR3 is TGTGCCAGCAGCGCCCCGGGACTAGATGGCGATGAGCAGTTCTTC. This chain links TRBV9 with TRBJ2-1; 8 nucleotides match TRBD2. CDR3 length: 15 amino acids. Trimming removed 3 bases from V and 8 bases from J; junction bases left unmatched: 10. Per the germline V gene, CDR1 is SGDLS and CDR2 is YYNGEE.

Concerning this clonotype itself: Possible read error: a much larger clone is one base away. The chain carries TRBV20-1 and TRBJ1-1; tentatively, D is TRBD1 (6 bases). Germline V gene lookup returns CDR1 DFQATT and CDR2 SNEGSKA (reference sequence). This CDR3 is 12 amino acids long. The V end lost 4 bases, the J end lost 1 base, and 7 bases lay between the germline ends. The DNA for the CDR3 is TGCAGTGCTATAGGGGGGAACACTGAAGCTTTCTTT. It codes for CSAIGGNTEAFF.

This clonotype has just a few counts. This sequence joins TRBV28 and TRBJ2-3; TRBD2 aligns across 12 bases. CDR1 and CDR2 (germline): MDHEN, SYDVKM. J gave up 7 bases and V 1 base, and 6 bases lay outside the gene matches. The CDR3 is 16 residues long. The chain's CDR3 is CASSLFLAGGQNTQYF. CDR3 in DNA: TGTGCCAGCAGTTTATTCCTAGCGGGAGGGCAAAATACGCAGTATTTT.

This clonotype was picked up a small number of times. The J gene is TRBJ1-1, the V gene TRBV7-9; D may be TRBD1 (5 bases). Trimming took 1 base from V and 3 from J, leaving 12 bases between them. The CDR3 contains 15 residues. Germline CDR1 is SEHNR and CDR2 is FQNEAQ (reference sequence). The CDR3 sequence: CASSLGQGWDTEAFF. CDR3 bases: TGTGCCAGCAGCTTAGGTCAGGGATGGGACACTGAAGCTTTCTTT. The full variable domain, rest sourced from reference TRBV7-9 and TRBJ1-1, is DTGVSQNPRHKITKRGQNVTFRCDPISEHNRLYWYRQTLGQGPEFLTYFQNEAQLEKSRLLSDRFSAERPKGSFSTLEIQRTEQGDSAMYLCASSLGQGWDTEAFFGQGTRLTVV.

This clonotype was recorded many times. The CDR3 reads CASSLGQGVDEQYF. The CDR3 DNA reads as TGTGCCAGCAGTTTAGGACAGGGTGTAGACGAGCAGTACTTC. The rearrangement joins TRBV28 to TRBJ2-7; TRBD1 aligns across 8 bases. This CDR3 is 14 amino acids long. Germline assignment: CDR1 MDHEN and CDR2 SYDVKM. With V trimmed by 2 bases and J by 5 bases, 5 bases remained unmatched.

The sample holds many counts of this clonotype. The germline gene is not matched at one end of the junction; a read error may be the cause. The V call is TRBV7-7, the J call TRBJ2-7; D gene uncertain. CDR1 and CDR2 (germline): SSHAT, FNYEAQ (reference sequence). This CDR3 spans 15 amino acids. The CDR3 DNA is TGTGCTAGCAGCTTAAGTCTCACTTCCTCCTACGAGCAGTACTTC. This translates into CASSLSLTSSYEQYF.

The gene calls are TRBV29-1 and TRBJ2-7; 7 bases match TRBD2. This CDR3 is built from 15 residues. In germline, CDR1 is SQVTM, CDR2 ANQGSEA. J gave up 2 bases and V 6 bases, and 13 bases lay outside the gene matches. The CDR3 bases are TGCAGCGTCGCAGGGAGGGGAGGGGACCCCTACGAGCAGTACTTC. It specifies CSVAGRGGDPYEQYF.

The chain recombines TRBV28 with TRBJ1-2; 9 bases match TRBD1. J gave up 8 bases and V 7 bases, and 14 bases lay outside the gene matches. Germline V gives CDR1 MDHEN, CDR2 SYDVKM. This CDR3 has 15 amino acids. The CDR3 DNA reads as TGTGCCAGCACCCCACCCCTGGGACAGGGAGGGGGCTACACCTTC. It is translated as CASTPPLGQGGGYTF.

This clonotype was seen a handful of times. The rearrangement uses TRBV29-1 and TRBJ2-3, with 8 positions matching TRBD2. After removal of 6 bases from V and 2 bases from J, the junction contained 7 bases not matched to a gene. The germline V gene encodes CDR1 SQVTM and CDR2 ANQGSEA. The CDR3 contains 14 residues. CDR3 amino acids: CSVIAGSFTDTQYF. CDR3 bases: TGCAGCGTAATAGCGGGGAGCTTCACAGATACGCAGTATTTT.

The chain recombines TRBV12-3 or TRBV12-4 with TRBJ1-2, with D tentatively TRBD1 (5 bases). This CDR3 contains 15 residues. Between the trimmed V and J ends, which lost 5 bases and 3 bases, there was a span of 16 bases. Written as DNA, the CDR3 is TGTGCCAGCAGTACGCCCTCGGGGGACGACTATGGCTACACCTTC. Its translation: CASSTPSGDDYGYTF.

This clonotype appeared a few times. The rearrangement uses TRBV5-5 and TRBJ2-3; D assignment may be TRBD1 or TRBD2 (5 bases each). Trimming pared 6 bases from V and 5 bases from J, leaving 19 bases between. The CDR3 sequence is 15 residues long. The V gene's germline CDR1 is SGHKS and CDR2 YYEKEE (reference sequence). The CDR3 spells CASNIPGAGQDTQYF. CDR3 sequence (DNA): TGTGCCAGCAACATCCCCGGGGCAGGGCAAGATACGCAGTATTTT.

This clonotype showed up just a few times. The chain is built from TRBV29-1 and TRBJ2-5; D gene uncertain. The CDR3 extends over 13 amino acids. Per germline, CDR1 SQVTM and CDR2 ANQGSEA. Deletions cut 5 bases from V and 0 bases from J, with 10 bases between. CDR3 bases: TGCAGCGTTCCTACAGATAACCAAGAGACCCAGTACTTC. It codes for CSVPTDNQETQYF. The full variable domain, its missing parts supplied by reference TRBV29-1 and TRBJ2-5, is SAVISQKPSRDICQRGTSLTIQCQVDSQVTMMFWYRQQPGQSLTLIATANQGSEATYESGFVIDKFPISRPNLTFSTLTVSNMSPEDSSIYLCSVPTDNQETQYFGPGTRLLVL.

This rearrangement joins TRBV3-1 to TRBJ2-1, with 10 bases identical to TRBD2. Losses at the gene ends were 4 bases for V and 3 bases for J; bases not matched to a gene: 9. CDR3 length: 17 residues. Looked up from germline, CDR1 is LGHDT and CDR2 is YNNKEL (reference sequence). CDR3 residues: CASSPQLAGNLYNEQFF. The CDR3 bases are TGTGCCAGCAGCCCCCAACTAGCGGGAAATCTCTACAATGAGCAGTTCTTC.

This chain joins TRBV12-3 or TRBV12-4 and TRBJ2-7; maybe TRBD2 (6 bases). Trimming removed 5 bases at V and 2 bases at J, with 13 bases between. There are 14 residues in the CDR3. The CDR3 here is CASSPGTSTYEQYF. The CDR3 region has the DNA TGTGCCAGCAGTCCCGGGACTTCTACCTACGAGCAGTACTTC.

This clonotype has only a few counts. The chain employs TRBV11-2 and TRBJ2-3; no firm D call. Looked up from germline, CDR1 is SGHAT and CDR2 is FQNNGV. V gave up 5 bases and J gave up 9 bases, with 27 bases separating them. CDR3 length equals 17 residues. The CDR3 region is CASSLSPLASRAGTQYF. The CDR3 nucleotides are TGTGCCAGCAGCCTCTCTCCTCTGGCTTCCCGAGCAGGAACGCAGTATTTT.

The gene calls are TRBV29-1 and TRBJ2-3; no definite D call. Trimming stripped 1 base from V and 2 bases from J, with 10 bases between. The CDR3 spans 14 residues. Germline assignment: CDR1 SQVTM and CDR2 ANQGSEA. The CDR3, as DNA: TGCAGCGTTGAAGGCCGGACCGTCACAGATACGCAGTATTTT. It yields the protein CSVEGRTVTDTQYF.

This clonotype has at least ten counts. The V and J genes are TRBV28 and TRBJ1-2, with 9 nucleotides matching TRBD1. The CDR3 has 17 amino acids. V dropped 1 base and J dropped 6; count of bases not matched to a gene: 12. Germline V gene sequence: CDR1 MDHEN, CDR2 SYDVKM. For the CDR3, the DNA is TGTGCCAGCAGTTTATCGGGACAGGGATCCCAGAGGGATGGCTACACCTTC. Translating gives CASSLSGQGSQRDGYTF.

This clonotype was seen ten or more times. The chain carries TRBV15 and TRBJ2-1; D unresolved. Germline lookup yields CDR1 LNHNV and CDR2 YYDKDF (reference sequence). V lost 0 bases, J lost 5 bases, and 11 bases lay in between. The CDR3 is 15 amino acids. The CDR3 DNA follows: TGTGCCACCAGCAGAGATTTTGCAGGAGACAATGAGCAGTTCTTC. Encoded protein: CATSRDFAGDNEQFF.

This clonotype was observed many times. The V and J genes are TRBV24-1 and TRBJ2-2; D remains unclear. CDR1 and CDR2 (germline): KGHDR, SFDVKD. Trimming shortened V by 2 bases and J by 2 bases, and 8 bases separated the two germline ends. The CDR3 contains 15 residues. CDR3 amino acids: CATSDSEHNTGELFF. DNA for the CDR3: TGTGCCACCAGTGATTCCGAACATAACACCGGGGAGCTGTTTTTT.

Only a few counts were recorded for this clonotype. The rearrangement links TRBV20-1 to TRBJ1-1; the D is unclear. The CDR3 spans 13 residues. Trimming pared 3 bases from V and 0 bases from J, leaving 8 bases between. The germline gives CDR1 DFQATT, CDR2 SNEGSKA (reference sequence). The CDR3 nucleotides read TGCAGTGCTAGCTCAGCCGTGAACACTGAAGCTTTCTTT. As protein: CSASSAVNTEAFF.

This clonotype has ten or more counts. This chain joins TRBV7-9 and TRBJ2-1; TRBD2 matches 8 bases. The CDR3 is 18 residues long. Germline lookup yields CDR1 SEHNR and CDR2 FQNEAQ (reference sequence). V lost 5 bases, J lost 5 bases, and 17 bases stayed unmatched. CDR3 residues: CASSPGGTIKAENNEQFF. The DNA for the CDR3 is TGTGCCAGCAGCCCGGGAGGGACCATAAAGGCGGAGAACAATGAGCAGTTCTTC.

This rearrangement joins TRBV12-3 or TRBV12-4 to TRBJ2-5, with unresolved D. This CDR3 has 16 amino acids. Deletions cut 3 bases from V and 5 bases from J, with 19 bases between. The CDR3 bases are TGTGCCAGCAGTTTCATCGGGCCCGAGGCCGGGGAGACCCAGTACTTC. Its translation: CASSFIGPEAGETQYF.